Sequencing of this TCR beta chain was carried out in a study of blood T cells in healthy people across ages. This clonotype was detected many times. The antigen is not known. The CDR3 spans 11 residues. Trimming left V 5 bases short and J 3 bases short, with 5 bases between. CDR1 is SEHNR and CDR2 is FQNEAQ in the germline V gene (reference sequence). Study observations and caveats: It was not possible, with unsorted PBMCs, to conclusively compare naive and antigen-experienced cells. Observed TCR beta diversity per million T cells went down as age went up. This fall followed a roughly linear course with age.

Extracted total RNA amounted to at least 5.5 micrograms for each sample. Combining a sample-barcoded 5' primer with a J-beta primer mix, a second PCR ran for about 6 to 11 cycles. In TCRdb, the 5' RACE reads were re-called with MiXCR into one record per CDR3 protein. The sample lists about 930,000 distinct CDR3 sequences, almost 30% seen once, with 10% to 13% in the top ten. These data are also associated with another study on T cells of mothers and their children. According to that study: The study obtained over 8.5 million TCR beta CDR3 reads per mother and a few million per child.

This chain connects TRBV7-9 to TRBJ2-7; no clear D gene. The sequencing sample was made of blood. This receptor was obtained from a woman in her 40s in good health. The CDR3, as DNA: TGTGCCAGCAGCAAAGTCTACGAGCAGTACTTC. Translation gives CASSKVYEQYF.